These 27 T cell receptor beta chains were sequenced from one sample in a study of regulatory T cells in long-lasting Graves disease. CDR3 regions were amplified by Arm-PCR using iRepertoire HTBI primers to build TCR beta libraries. MiXCR, run by TCRdb on the multiplex PCR reads, gives a single entry per CDR3 protein. The sample lists roughly 420,000 distinct CDR3 sequences; roughly 15% were seen once. Described time point: newly diagnosed GD, antithyroid drugs for less than 3 months. After RNA was extracted from PBMCs, the TCR library was made from it. The data were also submitted as part of a second study, on T cells in Graves' hyperthyroidism and ophthalmopathy.

The sequences come from peripheral blood mononuclear cells (PBMCs), collected at new diagnosis, from a patient treated with antithyroid drugs. The receptor set was obtained from a woman in her late teens or twenties with Graves disease.

This clonotype was seen a handful of times. The J gene is TRBJ1-1, the V gene TRBV11-2; D might be TRBD1 (5 bases). V was pared by 6 bases and J by 5 bases, with 16 bases between. Germline assignment: CDR1 SGHAT and CDR2 FQNNGV. CDR3 size: 14 residues. The CDR3 DNA sequence: TGTGCCAGCAGGGGGGGGAGGACGGGAACTGAAGCTTTCTTT. This gives the protein CASRGGRTGTEAFF.

This clonotype was seen repeatedly, ten times or more. The CDR3 loop reads CASNRDPNTEAFF. The DNA of the CDR3 is TGTGCCAGCAATCGGGACCCGAACACTGAAGCTTTCTTT. V and J are TRBV2 and TRBJ1-1; possible D gene TRBD1, 5 bases. V lost 7 bases and J 1 base, leaving 10 bases between the germline ends. The CDR3 consists of 13 residues. Germline V lookup: CDR1 SNHLY, CDR2 FYNNEI.

This clonotype has only a few counts. The CDR3 bases are TGTGCCAGCAGCTCATACAGGGGTTCCTCTGGAAACACCATATATTTT. Its translation: CASSSYRGSSGNTIYF. The chain recombines TRBV9 with TRBJ1-3, with 7 positions matching TRBD1. From germline, CDR1 is SGDLS and CDR2 YYNGEE. V dropped 4 bases and J dropped 0; count of bases not matched to a gene: 7. The CDR3 is 16 residues long.

This clonotype has ten or more counts. V and J are TRBV28 and TRBJ2-3; TRBD2 agrees at 13 bases. The germline V gene has CDR1 MDHEN and CDR2 SYDVKM. Trimming removed 3 bases from V and 10 bases from J; junction bases left unmatched: 10. The CDR3 has 16 amino acids. The CDR3 DNA follows: TGTGCCAGCAGTTTGAGGACTAGCGGGAGTGGTCGGGCGCAGTATTTT. This encodes CASSLRTSGSGRAQYF.

Turning to this clonotype: It may be a read error: a sequence one base away is much more abundant. The chain uses TRBV7-2 and TRBJ2-7; D ambiguous. Looked up from germline, CDR1 is SGHTA and CDR2 is FQGNSA. Trimming pared 8 bases from V and 2 bases from J, leaving 16 bases between. CDR3 length equals 14 residues. The CDR3 reads CASCSLRLAYEQYF. The CDR3, as DNA: TGTGCCAGCTGCTCCCTGCGCCTAGCCTACGAGCAGTACTTC.

This clonotype was counted at least ten times. The V gene is TRBV12-3 or TRBV12-4, the J gene TRBJ2-5; D is possibly TRBD1 (6 bases). The CDR3 is made up of 15 amino acids. The ends were cut back, 4 bases at V and 1 base at J, with 13 bases in the middle. The CDR3 bases are TGTGCCAGCAGTTCTCCGACAGGCTTCCAAGAGACCCAGTACTTC. Translating gives CASSSPTGFQETQYF.

The CDR3 loop is CASSTGTYSNQPQHF. The DNA for the CDR3 is TGTGCCAGCAGCACCGGGACCTATAGCAATCAGCCCCAGCATTTT. This chain links TRBV7-9 with TRBJ1-5, with D perhaps TRBD1 (5 bases). V was trimmed by 5 bases and J by 0 bases, leaving 11 bases between them. Germline V gives CDR1 SEHNR, CDR2 FQNEAQ (reference sequence). The CDR3 extends over 15 amino acids.

As for this clonotype: Just one base apart from a much larger clone, this may be a read error. The rearrangement joins TRBV6-5 to TRBJ2-2; D uncertain. The CDR3 spans 11 residues. Germline V gives CDR1 MNHEY, CDR2 SVGAGI. V was shortened by 2 bases and J by 7 bases, with 2 bases between the two germline ends. CDR3: CASSYVGELFF. CDR3 nucleotides: TGTGCCAGCAGTTACGTCGGGGAGCTGTTTTTT.

Worth noting for this clonotype: Mismatch with germline at one junction end may stem from a read error. The chain combines TRBV20-1 with TRBJ2-1; D perhaps matches TRBD2 (6 bases). CDR3 size: 12 residues. Germline V gives CDR1 DFQATT, CDR2 SNEGSKA (reference sequence). In DNA form, the CDR3 reads TGCAGTGCTAGAGAGGGAGGCAATGAGCAGTCCTTC. It is translated as CSAREGGNEQSF.

This clonotype occurred a few times. V usage is TRBV10-3 and J usage is TRBJ1-2; D not certain. Trimming pared 3 bases from V and 4 bases from J, leaving 6 bases between. Germline CDR1 ENHRY, CDR2 SYGVKD. This CDR3 comprises 12 residues. The CDR3, as DNA: TGTGCCATCAGTGAAACCCGCTATGGCTACACCTTC. It yields the protein CAISETRYGYTF.

As for this clonotype: Sequence at one end of the junction differs from germline and may be a read error. This sequence joins TRBV7-2 and TRBJ2-5, with 7 nucleotides matching TRBD2. This CDR3 spans 17 amino acids. CDR1 is SGHTA and CDR2 is FQGNSA in the germline V gene. In DNA, the CDR3 is TGTGCCAGCAGCATTCTAAATAGCGGGCGATACCAAGAGACCCAGTGCTTC. Amino acids: CASSILNSGRYQETQCF.

This clonotype turned up a few times. V is TRBV2 and J is TRBJ1-5, with a possible D match to TRBD1 (5 bases). Trimming took off 1 base at V and 7 bases at J, with 17 bases between the two ends. Germline assignment: CDR1 SNHLY and CDR2 FYNNEI. The CDR3 is 16 amino acids. In DNA, the CDR3 is TGTGCCAGCAGTGAAGAGCGGGGGGAGTTTGCCCAGCCCCAGCATTTT. It specifies CASSEERGEFAQPQHF.

As regards this clonotype: Because it lacks the conserved phenylalanine or tryptophan at the end, this CDR3 is likely a read error. V usage is TRBV28 and J usage is TRBJ2-7; D ambiguous. The V gene lost 6 bases and the J gene lost 1 base, with 10 bases spanning the gap. The V gene's germline CDR1 is MDHEN and CDR2 SYDVKM. This CDR3 contains 13 residues. The CDR3 sequence is CASREIVSYEQYL. CDR3 coding DNA: TGTGCCAGCAGGGAGATTGTATCCTACGAGCAGTACCTC.

The CDR3: CAYNQGSDQPQHF. The DNA of the CDR3 is TGTGCCTACAATCAGGGGTCGGATCAGCCCCAGCATTTT. The V gene is TRBV30, the J gene TRBJ1-5; D is possibly TRBD1 (6 bases). The V and J ends lost 7 bases and 5 bases respectively, with 15 bases between them. Per the germline V gene, CDR1 is GTSNPN and CDR2 is SVGIG (reference sequence). This CDR3 spans 13 amino acids.

This chain links TRBV20-1 with TRBJ2-3; D gene uncertain. In germline, CDR1 is DFQATT, CDR2 SNEGSKA (reference sequence). Deletions cut 2 bases from V and 1 base from J, with 4 bases between. The CDR3 totals 12 residues. The CDR3: CSARLGTDTQYF. CDR3 in DNA: TGCAGTGCTAGACTGGGCACAGATACGCAGTATTTT.

J is TRBJ1-1 and V is TRBV15; no clear D. Trimming removed 0 bases at V and 11 bases at J, with 16 bases between. Germline CDR1 and CDR2: LNHNV and YYDKDF (reference sequence). CDR3 length equals 14 residues. The CDR3 loop is CATSRDRTRPLAFF. The CDR3 DNA reads TGTGCCACCAGCAGAGATCGCACCCGCCCCTTGGCTTTCTTT.

Turning to this clonotype: This may stem from a read error, because a much larger clone lies one nucleotide away. This sequence joins TRBV27 and TRBJ2-7; D may be TRBD1 (6 bases). V was clipped by 4 bases and J by 6 bases, with 16 bases between them. CDR1 is MNHEY and CDR2 is SMNVEV in the germline V gene (reference sequence). The CDR3 runs 14 residues. CDR3 residues: CASSSRDTHCEQYF. The CDR3, as DNA: TGTGCCAGCAGTTCCCGGGACACCCACTGCGAGCAGTACTTC.

The rearrangement links TRBV6-1 to TRBJ1-1; D remains unclear. This CDR3 has 13 amino acids. V was cut by 5 bases and J by 4 bases, with 11 bases left in between. The germline CDR1 and CDR2 sequences are MNHNS and SASEGT. The CDR3: CASSYGHPTEAFF. In DNA form, the CDR3 reads TGTGCCAGCAGTTACGGGCACCCCACTGAAGCTTTCTTT.

This clonotype was seen more than once but under ten times. The V call is TRBV2, the J call TRBJ2-7; TRBD2 might be the D (5 bases). Germline V gives CDR1 SNHLY, CDR2 FYNNEI. V lost 4 bases, J lost 2 bases, and 15 bases lay in between. This CDR3 is 15 amino acids long. The CDR3 sequence is CASSVLERTAYEQYF. CDR3 in DNA: TGTGCCAGCAGTGTACTAGAAAGGACGGCCTACGAGCAGTACTTC. Looking up the rest from reference TRBV2 and TRBJ2-7 gives the full variable domain: EPEVTQTPSHQVTQMGQEVILRCVPISNHLYFYWYRQILGQKVEFLVSFYNNEISEKSEIFDDQFSVERPDGSNFTLKIRSTKLEDSAMYFCASSVLERTAYEQYFGPGTRLTVT.

This chain uses TRBV27 with TRBJ2-1, with TRBD2 matching 7 bases. Trimming cost V 4 bases and J 14 bases; bases outside gene matches: 5. The CDR3 totals 11 residues. The germline CDR1 and CDR2 sequences are MNHEY and SMNVEV (reference sequence). The CDR3 DNA reads as TGTGCCAGCAGTTCGTCCCGGGAGGAGTTCTTC. Its protein is CASSSSREEFF.

This clonotype was counted only a few times. The rearrangement joins TRBV7-6 to TRBJ2-2; D unresolved. The CDR3 is made up of 16 amino acids. The V gene lost 2 bases and the J gene lost 0 bases, with 10 bases spanning the gap. Germline V gives CDR1 SGHVS, CDR2 FNYEAQ. The CDR3 region is CASSLRIAPNTGELFF. The CDR3 DNA is TGTGCCAGCAGCTTAAGGATCGCCCCGAACACCGGGGAGCTGTTTTTT.

This clonotype was observed at least ten times. The rearrangement links TRBV20-1 to TRBJ1-5, with D possibly being TRBD1 (5 bases). V dropped 0 bases and J dropped 9 bases, with 21 bases sitting between them. Germline values: CDR1 DFQATT, CDR2 SNEGSKA (reference sequence). The CDR3 is 16 amino acids. CDR3 amino acids: CSARDEGYSPRGPQHF. The CDR3 nucleotides are TGCAGTGCTAGAGATGAAGGTTATTCCCCGAGGGGGCCCCAGCATTTT.

On this clonotype itself: A much larger clone lies one base from this, so it may be a read error. The rearrangement uses TRBV20-1 and TRBJ2-1; 8 bases are a match to TRBD2. The CDR3 has 14 residues. V shed 3 bases and J 10 bases; nucleotides not matched to a gene: 11. The germline CDR1 and CDR2 sequences are DFQATT and SNEGSKA (reference sequence). CDR3 loop: CSASGTRGDYEQFF. As DNA, the CDR3 is TGCAGTGCTAGCGGGACTAGGGGAGACTACGAGCAGTTCTTC.

This clonotype occurred a few times. The V and J genes are TRBV7-9 and TRBJ2-7, with 8 bases matching TRBD2. Trimming removed 6 bases from V and 4 bases from J; junction bases left unmatched: 11. There are 15 residues in the CDR3. Germline-derived CDR1 and CDR2 are SEHNR and FQNEAQ (reference sequence). In DNA form, the CDR3 reads TGTGCCAGCAGACCTGGACTTAGCGGGGTTTACGAGCAGTACTTC. It specifies CASRPGLSGVYEQYF.

This clonotype was counted between two and nine times. V usage is TRBV29-1 and J usage is TRBJ2-1; TRBD1 is a possible D gene (5 bases). V was pared by 3 bases and J by 3 bases, with 9 bases between. There are 13 residues in the CDR3. CDR1 and CDR2 from the germline V gene are SQVTM and ANQGSEA. The CDR3 reads CSVEDIYYNEQFF. In DNA form, the CDR3 reads TGCAGCGTTGAGGACATATACTACAATGAGCAGTTCTTC.

This chain connects TRBV7-3 to TRBJ2-7; 8 bases align to TRBD2. V lost 0 bases to trimming and J lost 7 bases; unmatched junction nucleotides: 11. There are 16 residues in the CDR3. The germline gives CDR1 SGHTA, CDR2 FQGTGA. In DNA, the CDR3 is TGTGCCAGCAGCTTAACCCCCACTAGCGGCCCTAAGGAGCAGTACTTC. As protein: CASSLTPTSGPKEQYF.

This clonotype came up many times. This chain uses TRBV11-2 with TRBJ2-7, with 9 nucleotides matching TRBD1. Per the germline V gene, CDR1 is SGHAT and CDR2 is FQNNGV. The CDR3 loop spans 13 amino acids. V lost 8 bases, J lost 3 bases, and 5 bases stayed unmatched. CDR3 in amino acids: CASSGQGIYEQYF. CDR3 in DNA: TGTGCCAGCTCGGGACAGGGAATCTACGAGCAGTACTTC.